What follows are 9 T cell receptor beta chains derived from one specimen sequenced in a study of tumor-infiltrating lymphocytes in primary liver carcinoma. Unsorted bulk tissue, about 20-32 mg of it, served as the source for co-extraction of RNA and DNA. A constant-region primer primed TCR beta cDNA synthesis from about 530 ng of total RNA. ARM-PCR, slightly modified, supplied the TCR beta libraries through three nested multiplex PCR rounds. TRBV1-TRBV30 forward primers and a C-beta reverse primer were used in the first two PCR rounds, which each ran for about 11 cycles. TCRdb fed the multiplex PCR reads into MiXCR, producing one record per CDR3 protein. The sample consists of over 40,000 distinct CDR3 sequences, over 65% of them appearing once. Material for sequencing was liver tumor tissue from sampling region 5. Subset noted: tumor region T5, tumor centre. Every receptor here comes from a middle-aged man with primary liver carcinoma and hepatitis B virus infection.

The V call is TRBV29-1, the J call TRBJ2-3; 9 bases agree with TRBD2. V lost 7 bases to trimming and J lost 6 bases; unmatched junction nucleotides: 11. The CDR3 covers 14 residues. Germline lookup yields CDR1 SQVTM and CDR2 ANQGSEA. The CDR3 nucleotides read TGCAGCGCTGATGGTAGCGGGAGTGCTGATACGCAGTATTTT. Its protein is CSADGSGSADTQYF.

CDR3 sequence reads: CNVQTTSGNQQFF. CDR3 sequence (DNA): TGCAACGTCCAAACCACTAGCGGCAATCAACAGTTCTTC. The V call is TRBV29-1, the J call TRBJ2-1; TRBD2 agrees at 8 bases. Germline V lookup: CDR1 SQVTM, CDR2 ANQGSEA. This CDR3 is built from 13 residues.

Of note for this clonotype: A junction boundary mismatches the germline segment, possibly from a read error. J is TRBJ1-2 and V is TRBV5-1; 11 bases line up with TRBD1. The CDR3 spans 14 residues. Germline V gives CDR1 SGHRS, CDR2 YFSETQ. The CDR3 DNA reads TGCGCCAGCAGCCATTGGACAGGGGGCGATGGTTACATCTTC. It codes for CASSHWTGGDGYIF.

The chain couples TRBV5-5 to TRBJ2-5, with unresolved D. V lost 0 bases and J lost 5, with 14 bases in between. Germline V CDR1 and CDR2: SGHKS, YYEKEE (reference sequence). The CDR3 has 15 residues. CDR3 amino acids: CASSLETGPRETQYF. CDR3 coding DNA: TGTGCCAGCAGCTTGGAAACGGGCCCTAGGGAGACCCAGTACTTC.

In its sample, this clonotype was seen many times. This sequence joins TRBV5-1 and TRBJ2-7; D gene unclear. This CDR3 has 13 amino acids. CDR1 is SGHRS and CDR2 is YFSETQ in the germline V gene. Trimming took off 3 bases at V and 5 bases at J, with 12 bases between the two ends. The CDR3 bases are TGCGCCAGCAGCTGGCGGAGCTACGACGAGCAGTACTTC. Translated: CASSWRSYDEQYF.

The gene calls are TRBV4-1 and TRBJ2-5, with D possibly TRBD2 on 5 matching bases. Between the trimmed V and J ends, which lost 0 bases and 0 bases, there was a span of 11 bases. The CDR3 runs 16 residues. Per germline, CDR1 MGHRA and CDR2 YSYEKL. The CDR3 DNA reads as TGCGCCAGCAGCCAAGATTGGGGAGCTCACCAAGAGACCCAGTACTTC. Translation gives CASSQDWGAHQETQYF.

The V gene is TRBV5-6, the J gene TRBJ2-7; D uncertain. Germline loops: CDR1 SGHDT, CDR2 YYEEEE. The CDR3 is 14 residues long. The germline V and J ends were trimmed by 7 bases and 0 bases, with 14 bases remaining between them. CDR3 bases: TGTGCCAGCGGCCGTACATTTTCCTCCTACGAGCAGTACTTC. It specifies CASGRTFSSYEQYF. The full variable domain, with the rest looked up from reference TRBV5-6 and TRBJ2-7, is DAGVTQSPTHLIKTRGQQVTLRCSPKSGHDTVSWYQQALGQGPQFIFQYYEEEERQRGNFPDRFSGHQFPNYSSELNVNALLLGDSALYLCASGRTFSSYEQYFGPGTRLTVT.

The chain uses TRBV11-2 and TRBJ1-1; D may be TRBD1 (6 bases). In germline, CDR1 is SGHAT, CDR2 FQNNGV. The CDR3 runs 14 residues. Between the trimmed V and J ends, which lost 5 bases and 6 bases, there was a span of 16 bases. The CDR3, as DNA: TGTGCCAGCAGCAATAGGGGGTGGGAGTCTGAAGCTTTCTTT. It specifies CASSNRGWESEAFF.

Turning to this clonotype: The CDR3 end shows no conserved phenylalanine or tryptophan, and so a read error is likely. The chain recombines TRBV11-3 with TRBJ2-3; 10 bases line up with TRBD2. The CDR3 covers 15 residues. Germline V gene data show CDR1 as SGHNT and CDR2 as YENEEA. In DNA, the CDR3 is TGTGCCAACAGCTTTAGCGGGAGGCGGGCAGATACGCAGTATTCT. Amino acid sequence: CANSFSGRRADTQYS.